This T cell receptor (beta chain) was sequenced in a study of CD8+CD57+ T cells in acquired aplastic anemia. Sequencing was done on patients that had shown CD8+CD57+ cell expansion by flow cytometry. There was no therapy given to any patient before the blood sampling took place. Researchers used genomic DNA as the template to profile TCR beta VDJ and CDR3. TCRdb re-derived calls from the reads in MiXCR, one entry per CDR3 protein. In the table there are approximately 150,000 distinct CDR3 sequences, 65% to 75% of which are singletons. This CDR3 is built from 15 residues. CDR1 is SNHLY, CDR2 FYNNEI, per germline. The V gene end was trimmed by 5 bases and the J gene end by 2 bases; junction bases not matched to a gene: 3.

Sequencing used sorted CD4+, CD8+, or CD8+CD57+ T cells (not recorded which) from PBMCs. The chain has TRBV2 and TRBJ2-7; TRBD2 agrees at 13 bases. The receptor was isolated from a human donor with aplastic anemia. This CDR3 is CASSPTSGGAYEQYF. DNA for the CDR3: TGTGCCAGCAGTCCCACTAGCGGGGGGGCCTACGAGCAGTACTTC.